These 9 T cell receptor beta chains were sequenced from one sample in a study of blood T cell repertoires in COVID-19. TCRdb's copy holds only in-frame clones and misses some; the assay was immunoSEQ multiplex PCR. The table has about 230,000 clones, roughly four fifths seen once; the top ten hold 7.5% to 8%. The sample consisted of peripheral blood. The receptors were gathered from a woman over 75 with COVID-19, enrolled during active disease.

DNA of the CDR3: TGTGCCAGCAGATTAGCGGGAGGGAGACACGGGGAGCTGTTTTTT. Residues: CASRLAGGRHGELFF. J is TRBJ2-2 and V is TRBV28; 11 bases fit TRBD2. V was clipped by 6 bases and J by 7 bases; unmatched bases: 7. CDR1 and CDR2 (germline): MDHEN, SYDVKM. This CDR3 comprises 15 residues.

This chain joins TRBV15 and TRBJ2-7; unclear D gene. Trimming removed 0 bases at V and 1 base at J, with 7 bases between. The germline V gene encodes CDR1 LNHNV and CDR2 YYDKDF (reference sequence). This CDR3 spans 14 amino acids. CDR3 sequence (DNA): TGTGCCACCAGCAGAGAGCTAGGATCCTACGAGCAGTACTTC. It is translated as CATSRELGSYEQYF.

This sequence joins TRBV20-1 and TRBJ1-4; 7 bases line up with TRBD1. Per germline, CDR1 DFQATT and CDR2 SNEGSKA (reference sequence). After removal of 3 bases from V and 5 bases from J, the junction contained 9 bases not matched to a gene. The CDR3 runs 15 residues. CDR3 in amino acids: CSASDSGGLNEKLFF. For the CDR3, the DNA is TGCAGTGCTAGTGACTCAGGGGGTTTAAATGAAAAACTGTTTTTT.

This sequence joins TRBV5-1 and TRBJ2-7, with TRBD2 matching 8 bases. This CDR3 spans 15 amino acids. Germline CDR1 is SGHRS and CDR2 is YFSETQ. V dropped 4 bases and J dropped 0; count of bases not matched to a gene: 6. The CDR3 bases are TGCGCCAGCAGCCCGGAAGGGACTAGCTCCTACGAGCAGTACTTC. This gives the protein CASSPEGTSSYEQYF.

In its sample, this clone was seen a few times. A read error may account for a junction end that differs from germline. V usage is TRBV7-7 and J usage is TRBJ2-5; 8 nucleotides line up with TRBD1. The CDR3 loop spans 15 amino acids. CDR1 and CDR2 from the germline V gene are SSHAT and FNYEAQ (reference sequence). DNA for the CDR3: TGTGCTAGCAGCTCCTCTCCGGGACAGGTTGAGACCCAGTACTTC. It codes for CASSSSPGQVETQYF.

V usage is TRBV10-1 and J usage is TRBJ1-1; TRBD1 matches 11 bases. Germline values: CDR1 WNHNN, CDR2 SYGVQD (reference sequence). The CDR3 is 13 residues long. Unmatched junction bases numbered 4, after V lost 8 bases and J lost 5 bases. In nucleotides, the CDR3 is TGCGCCAGCGGGGACAGGGGGAAAACTGAAGCTTTCTTT. It encodes CASGDRGKTEAFF.

The chain's CDR3 is CASSFPRQGNSPLHF. The CDR3 DNA sequence: TGTGCCAGCAGTTTCCCCCGACAGGGTAATTCACCCCTCCACTTT. The chain uses TRBV28 and TRBJ1-6; 7 positions agree with TRBD1. CDR3 length: 15 residues. J lost 6 bases, V lost 3 bases, and 5 bases had no gene match. Germline CDR1 and CDR2: MDHEN and SYDVKM.

The CDR3 here is CASSKQGNTEAFF. In DNA form, the CDR3 reads TGTGCCAGCAGTAAACAGGGAAACACTGAAGCTTTCTTT. V is TRBV6-5 and J is TRBJ1-1, with D perhaps TRBD1 (6 bases). Trimming removed 5 bases from V and 2 bases from J, with 9 bases in between. Per germline, CDR1 MNHEY and CDR2 SVGAGI. This CDR3 contains 13 residues.

CDR3 amino acids: CASSRERGGIGELFF. CDR3 coding DNA: TGCGCCAGCAGCCGAGAACGAGGGGGCATCGGGGAGCTGTTTTTT. The V gene is TRBV5-1, the J gene TRBJ2-2, with 7 bases lining up with TRBD1. V was pared by 4 bases and J by 7 bases, with 10 bases of the junction left unmatched. This CDR3 spans 15 amino acids. The germline CDR1 and CDR2 sequences are SGHRS and YFSETQ.